The rows below give T cell receptor beta chains drawn from one sample of a study of shared clonotypes between healthy human individuals. Profiling relied on immunoSEQ multiplex PCR, and the TCRdb table lists in-frame clones only, not all of them. The table lists millions of clones, 95% of them singletons. Sample: naive CD4+ T cells sorted from blood. Receptor source: a man aged 18-30 years in good health. The CDR3 runs from the conserved cysteine through the conserved F or W. Each record gives: CDR3 DNA, CDR3 protein, V gene, clone size, J gene, D gene. D genes are given only for firm matches. Clone sizes are given selectively: once, few, many, or a class where the clone is expanded.

CDR3 DNA: TGTGCCTGGAGAGATGACGGGGTGACCTACACCTTC
CDR3 protein: CAWRDDGVTYTF
V gene: TRBV30
clone size: NA
J gene: TRBJ1-2
D gene: NA

CDR3 DNA: TGTGCCAGCAGCTTGGTTCTAGCAGCTTACAATGAGCAGTTCTTC
CDR3 protein: CASSLVLAAYNEQFF
V gene: TRBV5-6
clone size: NA
J gene: TRBJ2-1
D gene: NA

CDR3 DNA: TGTGCCAGCAGCTTAGGAGTGGGGACAGTTTTGAACACTGAAGCTTTCTTT
CDR3 protein: CASSLGVGTVLNTEAFF
V gene: TRBV7-9
clone size: NA
J gene: TRBJ1-1
D gene: TRBD1

CDR3 DNA: TGCGCCAGCAGATCTAGCGGGGGGGCCAGGGATACGCAGTATTTT
CDR3 protein: CASRSSGGARDTQYF
V gene: TRBV5-1
clone size: NA
J gene: TRBJ2-3
D gene: TRBD2

CDR3 DNA: TGTGCCAGCAGTTACAACAGGAACACCGGGGAGCTGTTTTTT
CDR3 protein: CASSYNRNTGELFF
V gene: TRBV6-5
clone size: NA
J gene: TRBJ2-2
D gene: NA

CDR3 DNA: TGTGCCATCAGTGATAGGATGGGGGGCAGAGGCGACTATGGCTACACCTTC
CDR3 protein: CAISDRMGGRGDYGYTF
V gene: TRBV10-3
clone size: NA
J gene: TRBJ1-2
D gene: NA

CDR3 DNA: TGTGCCAGCTCACCATACGCTAGCGGGAGGCAAGAGACCCAGTACTTC
CDR3 protein: CASSPYASGRQETQYF
V gene: TRBV18
clone size: NA
J gene: TRBJ2-5
D gene: TRBD2

CDR3 DNA: TGTGCCAGCAGCTCGAGGACCGATAATTCACCCCTCCACTTT
CDR3 protein: CASSSRTDNSPLHF
V gene: TRBV9
clone size: few
J gene: TRBJ1-6
D gene: NA

CDR3 DNA: TGTGCCAGCAGCCGGTTATGGGACACATATTCACCCCTCCACTTT
CDR3 protein: CASSRLWDTYSPLHF
V gene: TRBV7-2
clone size: once
J gene: TRBJ1-6
D gene: NA

CDR3 DNA: TGTGCCAGCAGCCAAGGAACAGGGAGGAATGAGCAGTTCTTC
CDR3 protein: CASSQGTGRNEQFF
V gene: TRBV6-1
clone size: NA
J gene: TRBJ2-1
D gene: NA

CDR3 DNA: TGTGCCAGCAGCTTAGCCGGACGATCGGCTTTCTTT
CDR3 protein: CASSLAGRSAFF
V gene: TRBV7-9
clone size: NA
J gene: TRBJ1-1
D gene: NA

CDR3 DNA: TGTGCCACCTGGACTGACGCTCTCCCAGACTATGGCTACACCTTC
CDR3 protein: CATWTDALPDYGYTF
V gene: TRBV19
clone size: NA
J gene: TRBJ1-2
D gene: NA

CDR3 DNA: TGTGCCAGCAGCCGGACAGAGGAGAACAATGAGCAGTTCTTC
CDR3 protein: CASSRTEENNEQFF
V gene: TRBV7-3
clone size: NA
J gene: TRBJ2-1
D gene: NA

CDR3 DNA: TGTGCCAGCAAACTGGACAGGATCCTAAGCTATGGCTACACCTTC
CDR3 protein: CASKLDRILSYGYTF
V gene: TRBV6-1
clone size: NA
J gene: TRBJ1-2
D gene: TRBD1

CDR3 DNA: TGTGCCAGCACTTCGGAAAACGACTACGAGCAGTACTTC
CDR3 protein: CASTSENDYEQYF
V gene: TRBV2
clone size: NA
J gene: TRBJ2-7
D gene: NA

CDR3 DNA: TGTGCCAGCAGCCAAGCCCGGGACAGGAACACTGAAGCTTTCTTT
CDR3 protein: CASSQARDRNTEAFF
V gene: TRBV14
clone size: NA
J gene: TRBJ1-1
D gene: TRBD1

CDR3 DNA: TGTGCCAGCAGCTTGTTCTCCAGGTCCAACTATGGCTACACCTTC
CDR3 protein: CASSLFSRSNYGYTF
V gene: TRBV5-4
clone size: NA
J gene: TRBJ1-2
D gene: NA

CDR3 DNA: TGTGCCAGTAGTATGACAGACGGTTACAATGAGCAGTTCTTC
CDR3 protein: CASSMTDGYNEQFF
V gene: TRBV19
clone size: NA
J gene: TRBJ2-1
D gene: NA

CDR3 DNA: TGTGCTAGTGGTTTGGGGGGAAACACAGATACGCAGTATTTT
CDR3 protein: CASGLGGNTDTQYF
V gene: TRBV12-5
clone size: NA
J gene: TRBJ2-3
D gene: NA

CDR3 DNA: TGTGCCAGCAGCGGGCGGGCCTCCTACGAGCAGTACTTC
CDR3 protein: CASSGRASYEQYF
V gene: TRBV5-6
clone size: once
J gene: TRBJ2-7
D gene: NA

CDR3 DNA: TGTGCCTGGAGTGTACGTTGGTTGGACGTCAGCTATGGCTACACCTTC
CDR3 protein: CAWSVRWLDVSYGYTF
V gene: TRBV30
clone size: NA
J gene: TRBJ1-2
D gene: NA

CDR3 DNA: TGTGCCAGCAGGAGGTCTAACAGGGGCGATTCACCCCTCCACTTT
CDR3 protein: CASRRSNRGDSPLHF
V gene: TRBV6-5
clone size: NA
J gene: TRBJ1-6
D gene: TRBD1